This TCR beta chain was captured in a study of blood T cell repertoires in COVID-19. Study as a whole: The study drew acute and convalescent COVID-19 samples from the United States, Italy and Spain. T cells, B-cell-depleted T cells, or PBMCs provided the cDNA or gDNA that served as material.

Authors' processing steps: Cell counts per sample came from amplifying reference gene primers. TCRdb's copy holds only in-frame clones and misses some; the assay was immunoSEQ multiplex PCR. V and J calls and clone size are given by that table; D and trimming were obtained from the DNA. The table lists fewer than 200,000 clones, roughly 72% of them singletons. V gave up 1 base and J gave up 8 bases, with 8 bases separating them. This CDR3 contains 11 residues. Germline V gene lookup returns CDR1 DFQATT and CDR2 SNEGSKA (reference sequence). The source is a woman over 75 with acute or convalescent COVID-19. The V and J genes are TRBV20-1 and TRBJ1-2; D remains unclear. Sequenced sample: peripheral blood. As DNA, the CDR3 is TGCAGTGCTAGAGTCGCGGAAGGCTACACCTTC. This sequence encodes CSARVAEGYTF.